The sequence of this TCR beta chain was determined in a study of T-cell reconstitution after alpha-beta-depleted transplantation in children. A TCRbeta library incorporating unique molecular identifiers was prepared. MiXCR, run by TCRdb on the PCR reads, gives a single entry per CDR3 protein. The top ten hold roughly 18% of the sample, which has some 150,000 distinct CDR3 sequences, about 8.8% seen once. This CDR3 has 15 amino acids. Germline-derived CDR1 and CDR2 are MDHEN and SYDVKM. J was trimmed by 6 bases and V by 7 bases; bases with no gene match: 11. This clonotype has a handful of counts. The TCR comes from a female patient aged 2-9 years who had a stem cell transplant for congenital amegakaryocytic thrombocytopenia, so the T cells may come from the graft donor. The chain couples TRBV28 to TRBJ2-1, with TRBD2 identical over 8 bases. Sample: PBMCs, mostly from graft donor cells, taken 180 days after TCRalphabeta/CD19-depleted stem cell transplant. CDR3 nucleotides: TGTGCCAGCATCCCCCCCCGGGAGGGGGGCAATGAGCAGTTCTTC. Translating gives CASIPPREGGNEQFF.